This is a list of T cell receptor beta chains from one sample in a study of blood T cell repertoires in COVID-19. Here immunoSEQ multiplex PCR was the method, and the copy in TCRdb shows in-frame clones only, minus some. This table has about 200,000 clones, just over 85% appearing once. The material sequenced was PBMCs or T cells enriched from blood (not recorded which). Every receptor here comes from a woman aged 40 to 50 with acute COVID-19. Each CDR3 is given without its conserved first and last residue. D genes are given only for firm matches.

j_gene,d_gene,v_gene,CDR3aa
TRBJ2-5,TRBD1,TRBV9,ASSARQGLLETQY
TRBJ2-3,-,TRBV7-3,ASSPISTDTQY
TRBJ2-1,TRBD1,TRBV20-1,SASGGQGTYNEQF
TRBJ2-1,-,TRBV7-2,ASSLIRGSYNEQF
TRBJ2-3,TRBD1,TRBV5-1,ASSPPGQGGGVTQY
TRBJ2-3,TRBD1,TRBV9,ASSLGDRDTQY
TRBJ1-4,-,TRBV7-9,ASSLGSGREKLF
TRBJ1-2,-,TRBV28,ASSSTGPKRYGYT
TRBJ1-5,-,TRBV19,ASSSNTGFNQPQH
TRBJ2-2,TRBD2,TRBV6-2/TRBV6-3,ASSGRVAPRELF
TRBJ2-7,-,TRBV7-9,ASSPGMQSNEQY
TRBJ2-7,-,TRBV28,ASSFLPGDSYEQY
TRBJ2-7,TRBD1,TRBV19,ASSALHRGGLDEQY
TRBJ1-3,-,TRBV5-6,ASRWSSGNTIY
TRBJ2-7,TRBD1,TRBV19,ASSMGLLGTGVREQY
TRBJ2-1,-,TRBV28,ASSQTGYNEQF
TRBJ1-4,TRBD1,TRBV4-2,ASSRTGVGEKLF
TRBJ1-1,-,TRBV21-1,ASSSLAGTEAF
TRBJ2-7,-,TRBV24-1,ATSDLMEGEQY
TRBJ1-1,TRBD1,TRBV4-1,ASSQVPGQGARTEAF
TRBJ2-1,TRBD2,TRBV28,ASSVVLAGVNEQF
TRBJ1-5,TRBD1,TRBV23-1,ASSQFPGQGFDNQPQH
TRBJ2-5,-,TRBV19,ASSIGGAATKTQY
TRBJ1-3,-,TRBV5-5,ASSLGSSGNTIY
TRBJ2-7,-,TRBV10-3,ATSGNYEQY
TRBJ1-5,-,TRBV2,ASSAISGNQPQH
TRBJ2-7,-,TRBV27,ASSPDSSYEQY
TRBJ1-2,TRBD1,TRBV11-2,ASSVGGFQGEEGYT
TRBJ2-1,-,TRBV28,ASSSSRGGGRRYEQF
TRBJ2-5,-,TRBV5-1,ASSLRPQGTEETQY
TRBJ2-1,TRBD2,TRBV24-1,ATSDPKGLAGISGEQF
TRBJ1-5,TRBD1,TRBV19,ASRGQGTSNQPQH
TRBJ1-1,-,TRBV18,ASSPNSSGNEAF
TRBJ2-3,TRBD2,TRBV11-3,ASAALAGGPGSGTDTQY
TRBJ2-5,TRBD1,TRBV11-3,ASSTPKTGVLETQY
TRBJ1-5,-,TRBV27,ASSSDRTNQPQH
TRBJ2-3,-,TRBV4-3,ASSQGTEYTDTQY
TRBJ2-1,TRBD2,TRBV5-8,ASSWTSGRRYNEQF
TRBJ1-2,TRBD1,TRBV5-1,ASSYGQGPVGYT
TRBJ1-3,TRBD1,TRBV7-9,ASSLNRGSGNTIY
TRBJ2-1,-,TRBV5-6,ASTTFLGGPYSNEQF
TRBJ2-7,-,TRBV9,ASSVATGSSYEQY
TRBJ2-5,-,TRBV5-8,ASRPPGLETQY
TRBJ2-5,-,TRBV7-8,ASSLEGGSKETQY
TRBJ2-3,-,TRBV2,ASSVAWPQY
TRBJ1-2,-,TRBV6-5,ASSYSDTYGYT
TRBJ2-2,-,TRBV13,ASRPRDRPNTGELF
TRBJ2-2,-,TRBV19,ASSIQGTSTGELF
TRBJ2-7,-,TRBV2,ASSVTFSYEQY
TRBJ1-6,-,TRBV3-1/TRBV3-2,ASSRASNSPLH
TRBJ2-3,-,TRBV7-3,ASSLTGSADTQY
TRBJ2-1,TRBD1,TRBV4-2,ASSQSLTGGYGSSYNEQF
TRBJ2-1,-,TRBV10-2,ASSEGLAYSYNEQF
TRBJ2-1,TRBD2,TRBV7-2,ASSLEPGGPYNEQF
TRBJ2-1,TRBD2,TRBV29-1,SVDPGLAGDPHNEQF
TRBJ1-2,-,TRBV4-3,ASSQDRRAGGYT
TRBJ1-2,-,TRBV3-1/TRBV3-2,ASSQRNRPSGYGYT